This TCR beta chain was sequenced for a study of T cells in Graves' hyperthyroidism and ophthalmopathy. Investigators excluded patients with uncontrolled infection, other autoimmune disease, pregnancy or lactation. PBMCs were derived from about 10 ml fresh peripheral blood. Template material for amplifying TCR beta CDR3 regions consisted of RNA transcripts. The study used the HTBI primer set for a first-round RT-PCR of the TCR CDR3. TCRdb re-called the multiplex PCR reads with MiXCR, one entry per CDR3 protein. The sample carries about 480,000 distinct CDR3 sequences, under 15% recorded once. This CDR3 contains 14 residues. Deletions cut 0 bases from V and 6 bases from J, with 11 bases between. CDR1 SGDLS and CDR2 YYNGEE come from the germline V gene. This clonotype has more than one count but fewer than ten.

The chain employs TRBV9 and TRBJ2-3; no firm D call. The TCR was taken from a woman aged 18-29 years with Graves' hyperthyroidism. Material: blood. In nucleotides, the CDR3 is TGTGCCAGCAGCGTAGGGCATAGGGCGGATACGCAGTATTTT. This gives the protein CASSVGHRADTQYF.